This TCR beta chain came from a study of T cell repertoires in aging, cancer and after chemotherapy. The template was genomic DNA from peripheral blood, not RNA. TRB rearrangements spanning V, D and J were amplified using mixed TRB-A/B primers. Each CDR3 protein is one row after TCRdb ran MiXCR on the multiplex PCR reads. The table includes almost 7,500 distinct CDR3 sequences, 40% to 45% detected once. This CDR3 is 15 amino acids long. Germline V lookup: CDR1 LNHDA, CDR2 SQIVND (reference sequence). Trimming at V came to 5 bases and at J to 8 bases, leaving 10 bases not matched to a gene. This sequence originates from a human donor in good health. The chain carries TRBV19 and TRBJ2-1, with 9 positions matching TRBD1. Source material: blood. CDR3 nucleotides: TGTGCCAGTAGTGTAACAGGGGGCCCGGTCCATGAGCAGTTCTTC. Protein: CASSVTGGPVHEQFF.